This is a list of T cell receptor beta chains from one sample in a study of CD8+CD57+ T cells in acquired aplastic anemia. Using its own MiXCR run on the reads, TCRdb lists one record per CDR3 protein. Among around 150,000 distinct CDR3 sequences listed, roughly 43% were seen once. The sequencing input was sorted CD4+, CD8+, or CD8+CD57+ T cells (not recorded which) from PBMCs. These receptor sequences come from a human donor with aplastic anemia. Both conserved end residues are part of each CDR3. The order of the fields is CDR3 length, clone size, D gene, V gene, J gene, CDR3 protein, CDR3 DNA. D genes are given only for firm matches. Not all rows give a size; the values are once, few, many and, for expanded clones, a class.

CDR3 length: 15; clone size: many; D gene: TRBD1; V gene: TRBV5-4; J gene: TRBJ1-1; CDR3 protein: CASSLGQGSGTEAFF; CDR3 DNA: TGTGCCAGCAGCTTGGGACAGGGCTCAGGCACTGAAGCTTTCTTT
CDR3 length: 13; clone size: -; D gene: -; V gene: TRBV20-1; J gene: TRBJ1-6; CDR3 protein: CSARRADNSPLHF; CDR3 DNA: TGCAGTGCTAGAAGGGCAGATAATTCACCCCTCCACTTT
CDR3 length: 14; clone size: -; D gene: TRBD1; V gene: TRBV20-1; J gene: TRBJ2-7; CDR3 protein: CSARRRDSSYEQYF; CDR3 DNA: TGCAGTGCTAGGCGAAGGGACAGCTCCTACGAGCAGTACTTC
CDR3 length: 14; clone size: many; D gene: -; V gene: TRBV19; J gene: TRBJ1-5; CDR3 protein: CASSPAGSNQPQHF; CDR3 DNA: TGTGCCAGTAGTCCCGCGGGGAGCAATCAGCCCCAGCATTTT
CDR3 length: 14; clone size: -; D gene: TRBD1; V gene: TRBV2; J gene: TRBJ1-3; CDR3 protein: CASHRGLGGNTIYF; CDR3 DNA: TGTGCCAGTCACAGGGGGCTCGGGGGAAACACCATATATTTT
CDR3 length: 16; clone size: -; D gene: TRBD1; V gene: TRBV24-1; J gene: TRBJ2-5; CDR3 protein: CATSEPTGAPQETQYF; CDR3 DNA: TGTGCCACCAGCGAACCTACAGGGGCCCCTCAAGAGACCCAGTACTTC
CDR3 length: 13; clone size: many; D gene: -; V gene: TRBV12-3/TRBV12-4; J gene: TRBJ2-3; CDR3 protein: CASSTTDRDTQYF; CDR3 DNA: TGTGCCAGCAGTACTACCGACAGGGATACGCAGTATTTT
CDR3 length: 15; clone size: -; D gene: -; V gene: TRBV9; J gene: TRBJ2-2; CDR3 protein: CASSVAGQDTGELFF; CDR3 DNA: TGTGCCAGCAGCGTAGCGGGCCAGGACACCGGGGAGCTGTTTTTT
CDR3 length: 15; clone size: many; D gene: TRBD2; V gene: TRBV24-1; J gene: TRBJ2-1; CDR3 protein: CATSDLIAGENEQFF; CDR3 DNA: TGTGCCACCAGTGATTTAATAGCGGGAGAGAATGAGCAGTTCTTC
CDR3 length: 9; clone size: -; D gene: -; V gene: TRBV20-1; J gene: TRBJ2-2; CDR3 protein: CSAPGELFF; CDR3 DNA: TGCAGTGCACCCGGGGAGCTGTTTTTT
CDR3 length: 12; clone size: many; D gene: -; V gene: TRBV28; J gene: TRBJ1-2; CDR3 protein: CAIPHVSYGYTF; CDR3 DNA: TGTGCCATCCCACACGTCTCCTATGGCTACACCTTC
CDR3 length: 12; clone size: many; D gene: -; V gene: TRBV6-5; J gene: TRBJ2-7; CDR3 protein: CASSAVGAEQYF; CDR3 DNA: TGTGCCAGCAGTGCGGTAGGGGCCGAGCAGTACTTC
CDR3 length: 17; clone size: -; D gene: TRBD2; V gene: TRBV20-1; J gene: TRBJ2-2; CDR3 protein: CSPKVWTSGRHTGELFF; CDR3 DNA: TGCAGTCCCAAAGTCTGGACTAGCGGGAGGCACACCGGGGAGCTGTTTTTT
CDR3 length: 13; clone size: -; D gene: -; V gene: TRBV6-6; J gene: TRBJ1-1; CDR3 protein: CASSRQTDTEAFF; CDR3 DNA: TGTGCCAGCAGCCGCCAGACGGACACTGAAGCTTTCTTT
CDR3 length: 14; clone size: -; D gene: -; V gene: TRBV20-1; J gene: TRBJ1-5; CDR3 protein: CSAPAGVNNQPQHF; CDR3 DNA: TGCAGTGCCCCAGCGGGAGTGAACAATCAGCCCCAGCATTTT
CDR3 length: 14; clone size: many; D gene: -; V gene: TRBV5-4; J gene: TRBJ1-6; CDR3 protein: CASSETQYNSPLHF; CDR3 DNA: TGTGCCAGCAGTGAAACTCAATATAATTCACCCCTCCACTTT
CDR3 length: 11; clone size: -; D gene: -; V gene: TRBV19; J gene: TRBJ1-1; CDR3 protein: CATLWAGDAFF; CDR3 DNA: TGTGCCACTCTATGGGCGGGGGACGCTTTCTTT
CDR3 length: 18; clone size: -; D gene: TRBD2; V gene: TRBV5-4; J gene: TRBJ2-5; CDR3 protein: CASSLGGVRTSLAETQYF; CDR3 DNA: TGTGCCAGCAGCTTGGGAGGGGTGCGGACTAGCTTGGCAGAGACCCAGTACTTC